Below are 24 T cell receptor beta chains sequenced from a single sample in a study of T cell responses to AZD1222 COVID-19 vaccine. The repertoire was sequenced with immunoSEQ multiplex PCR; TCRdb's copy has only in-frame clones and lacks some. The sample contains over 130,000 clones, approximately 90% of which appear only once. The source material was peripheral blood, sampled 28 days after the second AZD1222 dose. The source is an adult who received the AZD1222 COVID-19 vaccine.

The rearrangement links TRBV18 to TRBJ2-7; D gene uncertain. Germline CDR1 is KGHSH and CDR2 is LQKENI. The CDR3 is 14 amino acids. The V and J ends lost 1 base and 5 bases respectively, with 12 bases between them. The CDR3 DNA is TGTGCCAGCTCACCACGCACAGCCGTGGACGAGCAGTACTTC. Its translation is CASSPRTAVDEQYF. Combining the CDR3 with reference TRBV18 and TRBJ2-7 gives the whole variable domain NAGVMQNPRHLVRRRGQEARLRCSPMKGHSHVYWYRQLPEEGLKFMVYLQKENIIDESGMPKERFSAEFPKEGPSILRIQQVVRGDSAAYFCASSPRTAVDEQYFGPGTRLTVT.

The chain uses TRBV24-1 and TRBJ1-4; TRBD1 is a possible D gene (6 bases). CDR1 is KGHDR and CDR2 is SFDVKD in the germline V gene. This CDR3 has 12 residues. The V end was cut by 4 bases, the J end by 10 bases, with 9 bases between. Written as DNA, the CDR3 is TGTGCCACCAGTGAAGGGGGACGAAAACTGTTTTTT. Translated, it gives CATSEGGRKLFF.

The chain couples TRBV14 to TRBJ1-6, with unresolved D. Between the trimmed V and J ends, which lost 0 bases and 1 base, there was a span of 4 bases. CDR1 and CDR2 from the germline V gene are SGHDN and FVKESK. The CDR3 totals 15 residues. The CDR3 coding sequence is TGTGCCAGCAGCCAAGACGTTTCCTATAATTCACCCCTCCACTTT. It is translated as CASSQDVSYNSPLHF.

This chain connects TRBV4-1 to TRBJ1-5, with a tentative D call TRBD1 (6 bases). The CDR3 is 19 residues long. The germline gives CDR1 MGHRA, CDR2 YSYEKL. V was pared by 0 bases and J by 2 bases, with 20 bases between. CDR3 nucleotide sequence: TGCGCCAGCAGCCAAGAGGGAAGGGGTACGGGGGCGGGCAATCAGCCCCAGCATTTT. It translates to CASSQEGRGTGAGNQPQHF.

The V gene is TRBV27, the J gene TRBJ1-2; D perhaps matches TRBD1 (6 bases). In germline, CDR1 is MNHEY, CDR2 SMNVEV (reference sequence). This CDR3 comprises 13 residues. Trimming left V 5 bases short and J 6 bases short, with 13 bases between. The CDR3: CASSPNRVNGYTF. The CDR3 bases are TGTGCCAGCAGTCCCAACAGGGTTAATGGCTACACCTTC.

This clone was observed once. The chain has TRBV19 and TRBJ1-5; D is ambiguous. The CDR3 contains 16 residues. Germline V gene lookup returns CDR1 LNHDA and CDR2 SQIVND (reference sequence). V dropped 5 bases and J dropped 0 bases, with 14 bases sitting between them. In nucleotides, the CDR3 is TGTGCCAGTAGTCATAGGCGGGCGGATAGCAATCAGCCCCAGCATTTT. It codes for CASSHRRADSNQPQHF.

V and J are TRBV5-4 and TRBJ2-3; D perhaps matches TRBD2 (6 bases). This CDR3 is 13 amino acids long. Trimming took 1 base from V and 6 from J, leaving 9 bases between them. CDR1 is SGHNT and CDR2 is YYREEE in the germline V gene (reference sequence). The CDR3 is CASSLPGGDTQYF. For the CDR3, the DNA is TGTGCCAGCAGCTTGCCTGGAGGGGATACGCAGTATTTT.

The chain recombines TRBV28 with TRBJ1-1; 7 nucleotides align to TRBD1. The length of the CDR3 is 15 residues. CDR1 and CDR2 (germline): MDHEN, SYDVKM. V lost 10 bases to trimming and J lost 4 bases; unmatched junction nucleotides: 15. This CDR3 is CAITAGSAGGTEAFF. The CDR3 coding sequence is TGTGCCATCACCGCCGGTTCCGCAGGGGGCACTGAAGCTTTCTTT.

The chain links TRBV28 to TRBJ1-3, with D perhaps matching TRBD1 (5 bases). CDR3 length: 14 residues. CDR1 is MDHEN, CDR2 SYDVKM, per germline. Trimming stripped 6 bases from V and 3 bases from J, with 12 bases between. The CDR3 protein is CASRSTGYGNTIYF. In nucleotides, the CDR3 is TGTGCCAGCAGAAGTACAGGTTATGGAAACACCATATATTTT.

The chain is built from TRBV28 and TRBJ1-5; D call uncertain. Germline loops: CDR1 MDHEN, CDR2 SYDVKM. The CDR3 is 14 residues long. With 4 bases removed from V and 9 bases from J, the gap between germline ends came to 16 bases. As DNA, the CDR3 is TGTGCCAGCAGTTCGACTGGGAGGAGAGGGCCCCAGCATTTT. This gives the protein CASSSTGRRGPQHF.

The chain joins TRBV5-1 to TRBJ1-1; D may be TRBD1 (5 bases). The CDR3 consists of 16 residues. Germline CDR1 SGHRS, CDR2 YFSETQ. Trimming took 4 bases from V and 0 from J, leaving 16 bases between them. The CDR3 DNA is TGCGCCAGCAGCATCGGACACCCGGGAATGAACACTGAAGCTTTCTTT. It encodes CASSIGHPGMNTEAFF.

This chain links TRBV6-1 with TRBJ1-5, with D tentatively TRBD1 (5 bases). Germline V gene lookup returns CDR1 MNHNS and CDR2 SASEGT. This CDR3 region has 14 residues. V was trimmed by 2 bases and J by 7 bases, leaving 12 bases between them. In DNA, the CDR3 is TGTGCCAGCAGTGAACTTAGGGGTTACCAGCCCCAGCATTTT. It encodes CASSELRGYQPQHF.

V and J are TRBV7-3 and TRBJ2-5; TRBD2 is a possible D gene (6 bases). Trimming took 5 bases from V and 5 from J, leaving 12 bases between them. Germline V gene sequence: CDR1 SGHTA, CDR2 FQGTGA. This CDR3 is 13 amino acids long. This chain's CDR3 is CASSPGTLETQYF. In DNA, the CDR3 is TGTGCCAGCAGCCCGGGGACTCTGGAGACCCAGTACTTC.

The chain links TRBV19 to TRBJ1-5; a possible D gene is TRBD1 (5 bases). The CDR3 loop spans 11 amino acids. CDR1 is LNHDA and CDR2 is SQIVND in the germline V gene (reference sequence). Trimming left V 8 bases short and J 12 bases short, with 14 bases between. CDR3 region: CASDGRGDQHF. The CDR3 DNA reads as TGTGCCAGTGACGGGCGGGGGGACCAGCATTTT.

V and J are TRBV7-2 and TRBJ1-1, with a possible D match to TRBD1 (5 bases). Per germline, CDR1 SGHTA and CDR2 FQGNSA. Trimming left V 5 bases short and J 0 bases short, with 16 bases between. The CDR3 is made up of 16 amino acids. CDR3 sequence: CASSPPARGMNTEAFF. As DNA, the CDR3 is TGTGCCAGCAGCCCCCCCGCTAGGGGTATGAACACTGAAGCTTTCTTT.

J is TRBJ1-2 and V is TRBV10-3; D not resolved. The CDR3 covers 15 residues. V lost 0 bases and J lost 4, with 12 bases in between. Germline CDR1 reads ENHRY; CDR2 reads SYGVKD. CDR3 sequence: CAISESKDYIYGYTF. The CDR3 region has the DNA TGTGCCATCAGTGAGTCAAAGGATTACATCTATGGCTACACCTTC.

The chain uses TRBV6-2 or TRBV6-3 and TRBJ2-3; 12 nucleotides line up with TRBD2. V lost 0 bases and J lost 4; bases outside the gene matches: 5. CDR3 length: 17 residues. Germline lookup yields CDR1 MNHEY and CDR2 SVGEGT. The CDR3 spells CASSYSPLAGGPDTQYF. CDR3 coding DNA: TGTGCCAGCAGTTACTCCCCCCTAGCGGGAGGGCCAGATACGCAGTATTTT.

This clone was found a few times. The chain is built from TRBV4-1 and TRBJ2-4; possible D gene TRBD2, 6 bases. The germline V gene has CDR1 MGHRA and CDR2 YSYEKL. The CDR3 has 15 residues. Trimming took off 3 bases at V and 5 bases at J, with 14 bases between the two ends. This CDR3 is CASSHTGVLQNIQYF. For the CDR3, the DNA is TGCGCCAGCAGCCATACGGGGGTTCTCCAAAACATTCAGTACTTC.

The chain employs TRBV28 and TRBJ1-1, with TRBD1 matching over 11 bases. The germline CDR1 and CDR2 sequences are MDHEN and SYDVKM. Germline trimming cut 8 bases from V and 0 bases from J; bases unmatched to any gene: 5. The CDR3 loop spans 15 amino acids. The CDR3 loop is CASSGTGGLNTEAFF. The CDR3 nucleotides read TGTGCCAGCTCCGGGACAGGGGGTTTGAACACTGAAGCTTTCTTT.

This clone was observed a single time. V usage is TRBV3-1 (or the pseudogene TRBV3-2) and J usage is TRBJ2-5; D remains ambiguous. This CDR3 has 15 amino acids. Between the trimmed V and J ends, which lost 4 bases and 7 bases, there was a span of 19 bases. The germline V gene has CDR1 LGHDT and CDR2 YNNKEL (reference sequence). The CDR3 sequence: CASSPTGSVVGTQYF. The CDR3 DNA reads TGTGCCAGCAGCCCCACCGGGTCCGTCGTCGGGACCCAGTACTTC.

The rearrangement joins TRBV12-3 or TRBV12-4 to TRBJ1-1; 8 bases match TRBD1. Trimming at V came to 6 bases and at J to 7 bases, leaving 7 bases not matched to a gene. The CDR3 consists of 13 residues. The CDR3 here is CASSRGTGLEAFF. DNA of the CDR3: TGTGCCAGCAGCCGAGGGACAGGCCTTGAAGCTTTCTTT.

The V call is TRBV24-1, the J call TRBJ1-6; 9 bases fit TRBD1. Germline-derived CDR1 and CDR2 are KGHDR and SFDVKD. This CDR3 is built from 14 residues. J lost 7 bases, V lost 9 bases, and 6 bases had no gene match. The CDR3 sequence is CATAGTGTNSPLHF. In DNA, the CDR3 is TGTGCCACCGCCGGGACAGGGACAAATTCACCCCTCCACTTT.

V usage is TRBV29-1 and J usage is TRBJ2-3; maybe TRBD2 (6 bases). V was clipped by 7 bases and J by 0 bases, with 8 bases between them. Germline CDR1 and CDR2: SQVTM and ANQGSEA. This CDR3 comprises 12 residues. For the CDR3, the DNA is TGCAGCGGCGGGGACAGCACAGATACGCAGTATTTT. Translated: CSGGDSTDTQYF.

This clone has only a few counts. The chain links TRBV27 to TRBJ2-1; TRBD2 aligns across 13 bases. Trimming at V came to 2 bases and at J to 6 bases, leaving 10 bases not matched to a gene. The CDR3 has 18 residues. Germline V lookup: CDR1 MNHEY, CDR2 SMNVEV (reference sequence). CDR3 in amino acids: CASSLLVGGLAGSNEQFF. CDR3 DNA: TGTGCCAGCAGTTTACTAGTTGGGGGACTAGCGGGATCCAATGAGCAGTTCTTC.